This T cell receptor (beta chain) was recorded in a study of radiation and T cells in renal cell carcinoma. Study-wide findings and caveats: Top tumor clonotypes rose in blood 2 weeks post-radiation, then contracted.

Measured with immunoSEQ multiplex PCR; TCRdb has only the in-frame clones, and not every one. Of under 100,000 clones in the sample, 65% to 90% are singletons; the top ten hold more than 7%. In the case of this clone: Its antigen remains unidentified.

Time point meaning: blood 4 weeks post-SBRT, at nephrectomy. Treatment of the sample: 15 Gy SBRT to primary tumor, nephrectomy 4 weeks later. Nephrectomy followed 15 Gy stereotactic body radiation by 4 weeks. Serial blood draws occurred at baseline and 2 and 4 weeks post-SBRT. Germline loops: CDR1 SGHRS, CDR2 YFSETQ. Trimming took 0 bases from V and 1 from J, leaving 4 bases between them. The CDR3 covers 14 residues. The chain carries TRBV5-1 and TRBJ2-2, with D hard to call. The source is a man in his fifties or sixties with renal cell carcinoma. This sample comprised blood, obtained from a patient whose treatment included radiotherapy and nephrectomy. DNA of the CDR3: TGCGCCAGCAGCTTGGCTCAGAACACCGGGGAGCTGTTTTTT. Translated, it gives CASSLAQNTGELFF.